The rows below give T cell receptor beta chains drawn from one sample of a study of Graves' ophthalmopathy and Graves' hyperthyroidism. In TCRdb, the multiplex PCR reads were re-called with MiXCR into one record per CDR3 protein. The sample records 580,000 or so distinct CDR3 sequences, about two fifths being singletons. Specimen: peripheral blood or thyroid tissue (not recorded which). These TCRs come from an adult man with Graves' hyperthyroidism. Both conserved end residues are part of each CDR3. Each record gives: D gene, V gene, clone size, J gene, CDR3 DNA, CDR3 protein. The D gene is left open where the match is weak. Some rows mark clone size as missing; the rest say once, few, many or name a class of expanded clone.

d_gene: TRBD1; v_gene: TRBV2; abundance: NA; j_gene: TRBJ2-7; CDR3nt: TGTGCCAGCAGTGAATGGGACAGGGGGCTCTACGAGCAGTACTTC; CDR3aa: CASSEWDRGLYEQYF
d_gene: NA; v_gene: TRBV6-5; abundance: many; j_gene: TRBJ1-2; CDR3nt: TGTGCCAGCAGTGAGGCAGACAAATACTATGGCTACACCTTC; CDR3aa: CASSEADKYYGYTF
d_gene: TRBD1; v_gene: TRBV3-1; abundance: few; j_gene: TRBJ1-1; CDR3nt: TGTGCCAGCAGCCAAGATCAGGGGGTGTACACTGAAGCTTTCTTT; CDR3aa: CASSQDQGVYTEAFF
d_gene: NA; v_gene: TRBV20-1; abundance: few; j_gene: TRBJ1-2; CDR3nt: TGCAGTCCCCACCCAGATGGCTACACCTTC; CDR3aa: CSPHPDGYTF
d_gene: NA; v_gene: TRBV19; abundance: many; j_gene: TRBJ1-1; CDR3nt: TGTGCCAGTAAATGGGGGCGAGATATGAACACTGAAGCTTTCTTT; CDR3aa: CASKWGRDMNTEAFF
d_gene: TRBD1; v_gene: TRBV10-2; abundance: NA; j_gene: TRBJ1-2; CDR3nt: TGCGCCAGCATCGGACAGGGCGATGGCTACACCTTC; CDR3aa: CASIGQGDGYTF
d_gene: NA; v_gene: TRBV5-8; abundance: NA; j_gene: TRBJ2-7; CDR3nt: TGTGCCAGCAGCCCCGTGGACAGCTCCTACGAGCAGTACTTC; CDR3aa: CASSPVDSSYEQYF
d_gene: NA; v_gene: TRBV20-1; abundance: many; j_gene: TRBJ1-1; CDR3nt: TGCAGTGCTAGAGATCCGGCACAGAGGAACACTGAAGCTTTCTTT; CDR3aa: CSARDPAQRNTEAFF
d_gene: TRBD1; v_gene: TRBV5-1; abundance: many; j_gene: TRBJ1-6; CDR3nt: TGCGCCAGCAGCTGGACAGGGGATAATTCACCCCTCCACTTT; CDR3aa: CASSWTGDNSPLHF
d_gene: NA; v_gene: TRBV6-5; abundance: few; j_gene: TRBJ1-6; CDR3nt: TGTGCCAGCAGTTACTCAGGCAGCTCCTATAATTCACCCCTCCACTTT; CDR3aa: CASSYSGSSYNSPLHF
d_gene: TRBD1; v_gene: TRBV24-1; abundance: few; j_gene: TRBJ2-7; CDR3nt: TGTGCCACCAGTGGCCCGGGACAGGGACAGCACGAGCAGTACTTC; CDR3aa: CATSGPGQGQHEQYF
d_gene: NA; v_gene: TRBV6-1; abundance: few; j_gene: TRBJ1-5; CDR3nt: TGTGCCAGCAGTTACGGTTTTGGGACCTCGGCGGGTAATCAGCCCCAGCATTTT; CDR3aa: CASSYGFGTSAGNQPQHF
d_gene: NA; v_gene: TRBV19; abundance: NA; j_gene: TRBJ1-3; CDR3nt: TGTGCCAGTAGTATCCGAGGGCAGGGTAACACCATATATTTT; CDR3aa: CASSIRGQGNTIYF
d_gene: TRBD1; v_gene: TRBV6-6; abundance: many; j_gene: TRBJ2-7; CDR3nt: TGTGCCAGCATGGCCGGACAGGGTAATTTACGGGAGCAGTACTTC; CDR3aa: CASMAGQGNLREQYF
d_gene: TRBD2; v_gene: TRBV7-9; abundance: NA; j_gene: TRBJ2-7; CDR3nt: TGCGCCAGCAGTACCACTAGCGGGTTACCGACGGGTTGGGCTCAAAGCTCCTACGAGCAGTACTTC; CDR3aa: CASSTTSGLPTGWAQSSYEQYF